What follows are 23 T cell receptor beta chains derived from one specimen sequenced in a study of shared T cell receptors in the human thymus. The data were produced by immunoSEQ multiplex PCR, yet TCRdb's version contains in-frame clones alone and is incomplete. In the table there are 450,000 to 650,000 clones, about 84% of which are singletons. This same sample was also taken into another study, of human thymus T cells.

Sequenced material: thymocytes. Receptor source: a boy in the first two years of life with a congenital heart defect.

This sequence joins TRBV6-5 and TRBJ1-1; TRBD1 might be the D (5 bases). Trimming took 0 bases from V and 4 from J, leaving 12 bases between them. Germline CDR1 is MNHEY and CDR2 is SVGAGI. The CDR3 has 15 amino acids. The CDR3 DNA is TGTGCCAGCAGTTACTCGATCGGAACAGGCACTGAAGCTTTCTTT. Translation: CASSYSIGTGTEAFF.

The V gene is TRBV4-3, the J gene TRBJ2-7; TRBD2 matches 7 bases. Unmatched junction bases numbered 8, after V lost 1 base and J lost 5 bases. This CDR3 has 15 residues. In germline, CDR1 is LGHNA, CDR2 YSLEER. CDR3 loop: CASSQGSGRANEQYF. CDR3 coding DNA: TGCGCCAGCAGCCAAGGAAGTGGGAGGGCGAACGAGCAGTACTTC.

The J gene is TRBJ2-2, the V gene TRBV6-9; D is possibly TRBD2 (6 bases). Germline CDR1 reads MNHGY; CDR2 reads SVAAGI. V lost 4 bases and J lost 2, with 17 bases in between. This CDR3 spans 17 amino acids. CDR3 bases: TGTGCCAGCAGTTCCCGCTCCGTAGCGGATAACACCGGGGAGCTGTTTTTT. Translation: CASSSRSVADNTGELFF.

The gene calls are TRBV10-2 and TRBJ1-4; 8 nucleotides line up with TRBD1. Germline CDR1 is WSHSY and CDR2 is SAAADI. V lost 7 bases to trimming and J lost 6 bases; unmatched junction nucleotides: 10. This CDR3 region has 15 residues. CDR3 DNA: TGCGCCAGCAACCCCCCCGGGACAGGTGATGAAAAACTGTTTTTT. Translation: CASNPPGTGDEKLFF.

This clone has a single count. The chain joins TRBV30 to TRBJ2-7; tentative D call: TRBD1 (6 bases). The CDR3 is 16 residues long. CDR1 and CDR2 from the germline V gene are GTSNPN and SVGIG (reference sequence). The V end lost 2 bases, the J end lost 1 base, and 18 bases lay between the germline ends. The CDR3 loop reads CAWSSTNSGESYEQYF. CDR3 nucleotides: TGTGCCTGGAGTTCAACAAACTCAGGGGAATCCTACGAGCAGTACTTC. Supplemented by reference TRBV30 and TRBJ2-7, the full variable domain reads SQTIHQWPATLVQPVGSPLSLECTVEGTSNPNLYWYRQAAGRGLQLLFYSVGIGQISSEVPQNLSASRPQDRQFILSSKKLLLSDSGFYLCAWSSTNSGESYEQYFGPGTRLTVT.

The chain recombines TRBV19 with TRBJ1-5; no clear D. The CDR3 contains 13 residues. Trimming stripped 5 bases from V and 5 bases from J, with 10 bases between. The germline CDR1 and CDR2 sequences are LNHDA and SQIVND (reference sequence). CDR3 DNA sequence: TGTGCCAGTAGTCCGAGGGATGATCAGCCCCAGCATTTT. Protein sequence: CASSPRDDQPQHF.

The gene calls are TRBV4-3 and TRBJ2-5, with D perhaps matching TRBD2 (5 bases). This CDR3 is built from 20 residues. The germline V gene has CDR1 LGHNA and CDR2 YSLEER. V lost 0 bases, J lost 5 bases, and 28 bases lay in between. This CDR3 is CASSQDHGVGEPERRETQYF. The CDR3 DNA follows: TGCGCCAGCAGCCAAGATCATGGGGTCGGCGAGCCCGAGCGGCGGGAGACCCAGTACTTC.

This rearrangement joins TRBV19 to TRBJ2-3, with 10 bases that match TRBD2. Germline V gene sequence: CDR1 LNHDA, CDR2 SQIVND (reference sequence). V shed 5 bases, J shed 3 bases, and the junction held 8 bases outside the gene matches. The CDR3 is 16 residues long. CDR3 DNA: TGTGCCAGTAGTCCGAGGGGGACTAGCGCGACAGATACGCAGTATTTT. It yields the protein CASSPRGTSATDTQYF.

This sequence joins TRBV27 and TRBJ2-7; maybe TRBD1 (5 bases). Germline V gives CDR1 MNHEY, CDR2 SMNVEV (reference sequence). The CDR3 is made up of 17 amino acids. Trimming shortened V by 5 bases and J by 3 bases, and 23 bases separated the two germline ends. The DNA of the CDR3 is TGTGCCAGCAGTCGGCACTCAAGGGGTCCCTTAGTCTACGAGCAGTACTTC. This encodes CASSRHSRGPLVYEQYF.

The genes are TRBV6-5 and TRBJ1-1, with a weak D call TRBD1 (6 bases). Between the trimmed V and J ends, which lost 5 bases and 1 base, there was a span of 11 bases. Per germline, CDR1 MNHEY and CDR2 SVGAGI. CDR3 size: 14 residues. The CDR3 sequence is CASSKGGTNTEAFF. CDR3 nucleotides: TGTGCCAGCAGTAAGGGGGGGACGAACACTGAAGCTTTCTTT.

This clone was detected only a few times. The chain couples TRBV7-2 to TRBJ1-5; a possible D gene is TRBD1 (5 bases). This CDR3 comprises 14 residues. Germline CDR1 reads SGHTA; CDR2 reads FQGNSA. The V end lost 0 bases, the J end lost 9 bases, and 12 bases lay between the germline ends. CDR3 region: CASSLAQGSGPQHF. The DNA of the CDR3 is TGTGCCAGCAGCTTAGCGCAGGGCTCCGGGCCCCAGCATTTT.

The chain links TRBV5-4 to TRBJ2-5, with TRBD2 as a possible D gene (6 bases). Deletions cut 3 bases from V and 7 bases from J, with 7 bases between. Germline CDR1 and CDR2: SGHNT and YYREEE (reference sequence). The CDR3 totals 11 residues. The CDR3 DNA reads TGTGCCAGCAGCTGGAGGGGGACCCAGTACTTC. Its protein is CASSWRGTQYF.

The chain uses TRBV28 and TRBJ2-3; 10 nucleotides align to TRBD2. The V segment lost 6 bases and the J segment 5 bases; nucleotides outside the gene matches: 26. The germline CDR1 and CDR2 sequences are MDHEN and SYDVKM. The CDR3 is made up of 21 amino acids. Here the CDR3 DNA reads TGTGCCAGCAGGCCCCTTGGGTGGAGGGGCCGGCTAGCGGGAGCGGGAGATACGCAGTATTTT. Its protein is CASRPLGWRGRLAGAGDTQYF.

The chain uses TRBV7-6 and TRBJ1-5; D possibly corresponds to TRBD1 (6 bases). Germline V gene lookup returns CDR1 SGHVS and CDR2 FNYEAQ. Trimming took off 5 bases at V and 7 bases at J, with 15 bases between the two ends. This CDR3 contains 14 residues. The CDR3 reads CASSQQGSSQPQHF. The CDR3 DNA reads TGTGCCAGCAGCCAACAGGGATCGAGCCAGCCCCAGCATTTT.

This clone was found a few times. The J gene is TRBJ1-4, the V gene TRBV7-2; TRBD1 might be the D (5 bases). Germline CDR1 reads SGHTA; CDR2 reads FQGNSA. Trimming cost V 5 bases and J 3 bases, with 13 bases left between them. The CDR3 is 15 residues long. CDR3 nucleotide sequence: TGTGCCAGCAGCCCACAGGCGGGACCTAATGAAAAACTGTTTTTT. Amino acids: CASSPQAGPNEKLFF.

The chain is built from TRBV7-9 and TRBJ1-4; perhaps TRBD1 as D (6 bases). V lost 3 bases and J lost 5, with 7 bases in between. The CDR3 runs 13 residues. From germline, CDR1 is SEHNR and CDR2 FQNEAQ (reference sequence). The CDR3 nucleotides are TGTGCCAGCAGCTTGCAGGGGAATGAAAAACTGTTTTTT. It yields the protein CASSLQGNEKLFF. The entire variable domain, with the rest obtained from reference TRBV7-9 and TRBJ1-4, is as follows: DTGVSQNPRHKITKRGQNVTFRCDPISEHNRLYWYRQTLGQGPEFLTYFQNEAQLEKSRLLSDRFSAERPKGSFSTLEIQRTEQGDSAMYLCASSLQGNEKLFFGSGTQLSVL.

The CDR3 DNA is TGTGCCAGCAGTCCCCTGCGGGGCCCCTCCTACAATGAGCAGTTCTTC. Residues: CASSPLRGPSYNEQFF. V and J are TRBV28 and TRBJ2-1; D is perhaps TRBD2 (6 bases). The CDR3 covers 16 residues. CDR1 is MDHEN and CDR2 is SYDVKM in the germline V gene. Trimming cost V 5 bases and J 0 bases, with 14 bases left between them.

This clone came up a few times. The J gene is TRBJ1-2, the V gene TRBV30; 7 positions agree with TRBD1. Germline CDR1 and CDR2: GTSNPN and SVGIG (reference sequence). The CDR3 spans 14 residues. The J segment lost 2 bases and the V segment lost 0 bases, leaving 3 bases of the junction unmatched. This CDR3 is CAWSVGGQNYGYTF. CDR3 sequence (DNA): TGTGCCTGGAGTGTAGGGGGACAGAACTATGGCTACACCTTC.

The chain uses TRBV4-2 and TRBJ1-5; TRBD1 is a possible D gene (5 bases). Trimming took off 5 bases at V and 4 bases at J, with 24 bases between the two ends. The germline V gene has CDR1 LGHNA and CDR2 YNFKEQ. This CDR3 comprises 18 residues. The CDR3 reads CASSFCGLQGQENQPQHF. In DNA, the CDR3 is TGTGCCAGCAGCTTCTGTGGGTTGCAGGGCCAAGAAAATCAGCCCCAGCATTTT.

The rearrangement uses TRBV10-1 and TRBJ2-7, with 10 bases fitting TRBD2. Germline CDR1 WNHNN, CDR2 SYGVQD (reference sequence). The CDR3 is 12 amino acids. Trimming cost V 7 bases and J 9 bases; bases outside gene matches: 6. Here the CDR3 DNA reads TGCGCCAGCACGGCACTAGCGGGATTGCAGTACTTC. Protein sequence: CASTALAGLQYF.

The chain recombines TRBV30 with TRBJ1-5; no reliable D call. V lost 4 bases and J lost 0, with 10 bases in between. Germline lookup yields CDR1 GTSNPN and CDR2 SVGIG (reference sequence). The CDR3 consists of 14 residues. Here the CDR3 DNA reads TGTGCCTGGACCTGGGCAGATAGCAATCAGCCCCAGCATTTT. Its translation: CAWTWADSNQPQHF. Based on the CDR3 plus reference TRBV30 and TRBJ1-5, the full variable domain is SQTIHQWPATLVQPVGSPLSLECTVEGTSNPNLYWYRQAAGRGLQLLFYSVGIGQISSEVPQNLSASRPQDRQFILSSKKLLLSDSGFYLCAWTWADSNQPQHFGDGTRLSIL.

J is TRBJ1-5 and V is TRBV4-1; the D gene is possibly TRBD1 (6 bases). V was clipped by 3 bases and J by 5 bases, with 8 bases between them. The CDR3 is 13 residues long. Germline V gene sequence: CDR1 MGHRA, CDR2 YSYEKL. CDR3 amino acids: CASSQWTDQPQHF. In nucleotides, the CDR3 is TGCGCCAGCAGCCAGTGGACAGATCAGCCCCAGCATTTT.

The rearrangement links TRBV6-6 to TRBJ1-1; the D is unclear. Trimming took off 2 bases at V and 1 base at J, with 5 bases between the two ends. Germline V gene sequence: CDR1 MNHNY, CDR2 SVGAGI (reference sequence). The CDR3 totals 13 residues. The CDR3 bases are TGTGCCAGCAGTTACAAGCCGAACACTGAAGCTTTCTTT. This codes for CASSYKPNTEAFF.